The present T cell receptor (beta chain) was sequenced within a study of monozygotic twins with inflammatory bowel disease. The germline CDR1 and CDR2 sequences are SGHAT and FQNNGV. CDR3 length equals 14 residues. Blood was drawn once per donor, and each sample measured approximately 2.4 ml. UMIs incorporating a 6-nucleotide sample barcode were appended by means of template switching. TCRdb re-called the 5' RACE reads and catalogs CDR3 proteins one per entry, DNA excluded. Reported are over 120,000 distinct CDR3 sequences; the ten largest clones contain more than 1%. A note on this clonotype: Its antigen remains unknown.

Study-wide results and caveats: IBD patients, compared with healthy twins, shared fewer clonotypes with others (especially with disease activity).

The V call is TRBV11-2, the J call TRBJ2-1; there is no DNA to check the TCRdb D call of TRBD2. Sequencing used blood. The clonotype comes from a human donor with ulcerative colitis or Crohn's disease, or a healthy co-twin of an affected twin (not recorded which). This chain's CDR3 is CASRRPRSYNEQFF.